The present entry profiles one TCR beta chain with its context. This entry is derived from a study of T cell responses to AZD1222 COVID-19 vaccine. Clones were sequenced by immunoSEQ multiplex PCR, and TCRdb holds only the in-frame ones, with some missing. The table lists approximately 28,000 clones, roughly 90% of them singletons. CDR1 and CDR2 from the germline V gene are SGHRS and YFSETQ. Trimming took off 1 base at V and 3 bases at J, with 11 bases between the two ends. CDR3 length equals 15 residues. The sample consisted of peripheral blood, taken 28 days after the second AZD1222 dose. The receptor comes from an adult who received the AZD1222 COVID-19 vaccine. The rearrangement joins TRBV5-1 to TRBJ1-3; D unresolved. The CDR3 protein is CASSLSPTGGNTIYF. In DNA, the CDR3 is TGCGCCAGCAGCTTGTCCCCGACGGGTGGAAACACCATATATTTT.